These T cell receptor beta chains were read from a single sample in a study of T cell responses to AZD1222 COVID-19 vaccine. Generated by immunoSEQ multiplex PCR, the TCRdb table keeps only in-frame clones and is missing some. Among 97,000 or so clones, just over 90% were seen once, and the ten largest hold 7.5% to 9.5%. The sample was peripheral blood, taken 28 days after the second AZD1222 dose. Every receptor here comes from an adult who received the AZD1222 COVID-19 vaccine. The CDR3 runs from the conserved cysteine through the conserved F or W. A D gene is named only where the DNA matches it firmly. Expanded clones get a size class; other rows say once, few or many, or leave the size out.

j_gene: TRBJ1-4
d_gene: .
abundance: .
v_gene: TRBV29-1
CDR3aa: CSVGPSNEKLFF
CDR3nt: TGCAGCGTTGGGCCCTCTAATGAAAAACTGTTTTTT

j_gene: TRBJ2-3
d_gene: TRBD2
abundance: .
v_gene: TRBV29-1
CDR3aa: CSAGSGSGEDTQYF
CDR3nt: TGCAGCGCTGGTAGCGGGAGCGGTGAAGATACGCAGTATTTT

j_gene: TRBJ2-3
d_gene: TRBD1
abundance: .
v_gene: TRBV18
CDR3aa: CASSGDRGTDTQYF
CDR3nt: TGTGCCAGCTCCGGGGACAGGGGCACAGATACGCAGTATTTT

j_gene: TRBJ2-5
d_gene: TRBD2
abundance: .
v_gene: TRBV5-4
CDR3aa: CASSPGLAGLRETQYF
CDR3nt: TGTGCCAGCAGCCCGGGACTAGCGGGCCTTAGGGAGACCCAGTACTTC

j_gene: TRBJ1-1
d_gene: .
abundance: .
v_gene: TRBV3-1/TRBV3-2
CDR3aa: CASSQNRLTEAFF
CDR3nt: TGTGCCAGCAGCCAAAACAGATTGACTGAAGCTTTCTTT

j_gene: TRBJ1-3
d_gene: TRBD1
abundance: few
v_gene: TRBV18
CDR3aa: CASSPVTGAKASGNTIYF
CDR3nt: TGTGCCAGCTCACCGGTGACAGGGGCTAAAGCCTCTGGAAACACCATATATTTT

j_gene: TRBJ1-1
d_gene: TRBD1
abundance: once
v_gene: TRBV10-1
CDR3aa: CASSVNRGGTEAFF
CDR3nt: TGCGCCAGCAGTGTAAACAGGGGAGGCACTGAAGCTTTCTTT

j_gene: TRBJ1-4
d_gene: TRBD1
abundance: .
v_gene: TRBV5-4
CDR3aa: CASSLDRVGEKLFF
CDR3nt: TGTGCCAGCAGCCTGGACAGGGTTGGGGAAAAACTGTTTTTT

j_gene: TRBJ2-1
d_gene: .
abundance: .
v_gene: TRBV29-1
CDR3aa: CSVEEAYSYNEQFF
CDR3nt: TGCAGCGTTGAAGAGGCCTACTCCTACAATGAGCAGTTCTTC

j_gene: TRBJ1-6
d_gene: .
abundance: .
v_gene: TRBV28
CDR3aa: CASTEVVRVNSPLHF
CDR3nt: TGTGCCAGCACAGAGGTGGTGAGGGTGAATTCACCCCTCCACTTT

j_gene: TRBJ2-3
d_gene: .
abundance: .
v_gene: TRBV2
CDR3aa: CASSSEAAAQYF
CDR3nt: TGTGCCAGCAGTTCAGAGGCCGCGGCGCAGTATTTT

j_gene: TRBJ2-5
d_gene: TRBD2
abundance: once
v_gene: TRBV7-2
CDR3aa: CASSSGTSRVETQYF
CDR3nt: TGTGCCAGCAGCTCAGGGACTAGCCGTGTAGAGACCCAGTACTTC

j_gene: TRBJ1-5
d_gene: .
abundance: once
v_gene: TRBV4-3
CDR3aa: CASSQDLAFSNQPQHF
CDR3nt: TGCGCCAGCAGCCAAGATCTTGCCTTTAGCAATCAGCCCCAGCATTTT

j_gene: TRBJ2-3
d_gene: TRBD2
abundance: .
v_gene: TRBV15
CDR3aa: CATSGLAGWDTQYF
CDR3nt: TGTGCCACCAGCGGGCTAGCGGGATGGGATACGCAGTATTTT

j_gene: TRBJ1-3
d_gene: .
abundance: .
v_gene: TRBV9
CDR3aa: CASSVSSGNTIYF
CDR3nt: TGTGCCAGCAGCGTGAGCTCTGGAAACACCATATATTTT

j_gene: TRBJ1-4
d_gene: .
abundance: .
v_gene: TRBV6-5
CDR3aa: CASSPRHTTNEKLFF
CDR3nt: TGTGCCAGCAGTCCCAGACATACAACTAATGAAAAACTGTTTTTT

j_gene: TRBJ2-7
d_gene: .
abundance: .
v_gene: TRBV4-3
CDR3aa: CASSQGRDGGTYEQYF
CDR3nt: TGCGCCAGCAGCCAAGGGAGGGACGGTGGAACCTACGAGCAGTACTTC

j_gene: TRBJ1-5
d_gene: .
abundance: .
v_gene: TRBV19
CDR3aa: CASKAGVNQPQHF
CDR3nt: TGTGCCAGTAAGGCAGGGGTCAATCAGCCCCAGCATTTT

j_gene: TRBJ1-2
d_gene: .
abundance: .
v_gene: TRBV24-1
CDR3aa: CATSDLSRSYGYTF
CDR3nt: TGTGCCACCAGTGATTTAAGTCGGAGCTATGGCTACACCTTC

j_gene: TRBJ2-1
d_gene: .
abundance: .
v_gene: TRBV5-4
CDR3aa: CASSLTSASSSYNEQFF
CDR3nt: TGTGCCAGCAGTCTGACCTCGGCGTCGAGCTCCTACAATGAGCAGTTCTTC

j_gene: TRBJ1-1
d_gene: .
abundance: .
v_gene: TRBV6-5
CDR3aa: CASSYSGRGNTEAFF
CDR3nt: TGTGCCAGCAGTTACTCGGGCAGGGGGAACACTGAAGCTTTCTTT

j_gene: TRBJ2-5
d_gene: .
abundance: .
v_gene: TRBV12-5
CDR3aa: CASALEGARETQYF
CDR3nt: TGTGCTAGTGCCCTGGAGGGGGCGCGGGAGACCCAGTACTTC

j_gene: TRBJ1-4
d_gene: .
abundance: .
v_gene: TRBV7-9
CDR3aa: CASSLTGDANEKLFF
CDR3nt: TGTGCCAGCAGCTTAACTGGGGATGCTAATGAAAAACTGTTTTTT

j_gene: TRBJ1-1
d_gene: TRBD1
abundance: once
v_gene: TRBV28
CDR3aa: CASSSGTVSTEAFF
CDR3nt: TGTGCCAGCAGTTCCGGGACAGTGAGCACTGAAGCTTTCTTT

j_gene: TRBJ1-5
d_gene: .
abundance: .
v_gene: TRBV7-8
CDR3aa: CASSSGRAWSQPQHF
CDR3nt: TGTGCCAGCAGCTCCGGGAGGGCCTGGAGTCAGCCCCAGCATTTT

j_gene: TRBJ2-3
d_gene: .
abundance: .
v_gene: TRBV27
CDR3aa: CASRDTGRTDTQYF
CDR3nt: TGTGCCAGCAGGGATACAGGGCGCACAGATACGCAGTATTTT

j_gene: TRBJ1-1
d_gene: .
abundance: .
v_gene: TRBV5-4
CDR3aa: CASSPGGWVGNTEAFF
CDR3nt: TGTGCCAGCAGCCCGGGGGGATGGGTCGGGAACACTGAAGCTTTCTTT

j_gene: TRBJ1-5
d_gene: TRBD1
abundance: .
v_gene: TRBV30
CDR3aa: CAWSDRGLEAQHF
CDR3nt: TGTGCCTGGAGCGACAGGGGGCTTGAGGCCCAGCATTTT

j_gene: TRBJ2-1
d_gene: TRBD2
abundance: .
v_gene: TRBV5-1
CDR3aa: CASSSGLVSEQFF
CDR3nt: TGCGCCAGCAGTTCTGGACTAGTTAGTGAGCAGTTCTTC

j_gene: TRBJ1-6
d_gene: .
abundance: .
v_gene: TRBV14
CDR3aa: CASSPSANSPLHF
CDR3nt: TGTGCCAGCAGCCCCTCAGCCAATTCACCCCTCCACTTT

j_gene: TRBJ2-1
d_gene: TRBD2
abundance: .
v_gene: TRBV29-1
CDR3aa: CSVVSSGAYNEQFF
CDR3nt: TGCAGCGTCGTCTCTAGCGGAGCATACAATGAGCAGTTCTTC

j_gene: TRBJ1-1
d_gene: .
abundance: .
v_gene: TRBV30
CDR3aa: CAWSAPFHEAFF
CDR3nt: TGTGCCTGGAGTGCCCCCTTCCATGAAGCTTTCTTT

j_gene: TRBJ1-5
d_gene: .
abundance: .
v_gene: TRBV18
CDR3aa: CASSPQRSNQPQHF
CDR3nt: TGTGCCAGCTCACCACAGCGGAGCAATCAGCCCCAGCATTTT

j_gene: TRBJ1-5
d_gene: .
abundance: .
v_gene: TRBV7-2
CDR3aa: CASSLLGGSGNQPQHF
CDR3nt: TGTGCCAGCAGCTTACTTGGGGGCTCTGGTAATCAGCCCCAGCATTTT

j_gene: TRBJ1-1
d_gene: .
abundance: .
v_gene: TRBV2
CDR3aa: CASSAQPNTEAFF
CDR3nt: TGTGCCAGCAGTGCACAGCCGAACACTGAAGCTTTCTTT

j_gene: TRBJ2-7
d_gene: TRBD2
abundance: .
v_gene: TRBV28
CDR3aa: CASSGTSGTYEQYF
CDR3nt: TGTGCCAGCAGCGGGACTAGCGGGACCTACGAGCAGTACTTC

j_gene: TRBJ2-7
d_gene: TRBD2
abundance: .
v_gene: TRBV5-6
CDR3aa: CASSFSGSAIEQYF
CDR3nt: TGTGCCAGCAGCTTTAGCGGGAGCGCAATCGAGCAGTACTTC

j_gene: TRBJ2-7
d_gene: .
abundance: .
v_gene: TRBV5-8
CDR3aa: CASSVTGFGESYEQYF
CDR3nt: TGTGCCAGCAGCGTTACAGGGTTTGGTGAATCCTACGAGCAGTACTTC

j_gene: TRBJ1-5
d_gene: TRBD1
abundance: .
v_gene: TRBV7-8
CDR3aa: CASSSGTGGRSNQPQHF
CDR3nt: TGTGCCAGCAGTTCGGGGACAGGGGGTAGGAGCAATCAGCCCCAGCATTTT

j_gene: TRBJ1-2
d_gene: TRBD1
abundance: .
v_gene: TRBV18
CDR3aa: CASSTDRSYGYTF
CDR3nt: TGTGCCAGCTCAACGGACAGGAGCTATGGCTACACCTTC

j_gene: TRBJ2-2
d_gene: .
abundance: .
v_gene: TRBV15
CDR3aa: CATSRASTGELFF
CDR3nt: TGTGCCACCAGCAGAGCCTCGACGGGGGAGCTGTTTTTT

j_gene: TRBJ2-3
d_gene: .
abundance: .
v_gene: TRBV24-1
CDR3aa: CATSDGVVGSDTQYF
CDR3nt: TGTGCCACCAGTGATGGGGTGGTTGGCTCAGATACGCAGTATTTT

j_gene: TRBJ1-4
d_gene: .
abundance: .
v_gene: TRBV12-3/TRBV12-4
CDR3aa: CASSLSTGLFF
CDR3nt: TGTGCCAGCAGTTTATCAACCGGACTGTTTTTT